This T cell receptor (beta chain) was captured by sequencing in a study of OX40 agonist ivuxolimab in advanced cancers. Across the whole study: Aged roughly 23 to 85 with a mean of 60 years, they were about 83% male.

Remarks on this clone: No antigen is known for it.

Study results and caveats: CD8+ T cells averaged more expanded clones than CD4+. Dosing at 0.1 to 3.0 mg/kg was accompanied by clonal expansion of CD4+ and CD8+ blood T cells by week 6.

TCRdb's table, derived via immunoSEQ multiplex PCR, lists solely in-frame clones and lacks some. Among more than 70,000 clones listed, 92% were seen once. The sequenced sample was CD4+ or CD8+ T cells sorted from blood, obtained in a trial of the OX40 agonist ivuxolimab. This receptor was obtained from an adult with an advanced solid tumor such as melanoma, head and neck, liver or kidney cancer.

The CDR3 here is CASSESQSNPARYEQYF. CDR3 nucleotide sequence: TGTGCCAGCAGTGAATCCCAATCGAATCCGGCCCGGTACGAGCAGTACTTC. V and J are TRBV25-1 and TRBJ2-7; D remains ambiguous. The V gene's germline CDR1 is MGHDK and CDR2 SYGVNS. The germline V and J ends were trimmed by 1 base and 4 bases, with 20 bases remaining between them. This CDR3 comprises 17 residues.